This passage covers 20 T cell receptor beta chains from one sample sequenced in a study of T-cell reconstitution after alpha-beta-depleted transplantation in children. During its preparation, the TCRbeta library received unique molecular identifiers. Each CDR3 protein is one row after TCRdb ran MiXCR on the PCR reads. In the table there are roughly 300,000 distinct CDR3 sequences, approximately 10% of which are singletons. The specimen comprised peripheral blood, sampled 180 days after TCRalphabeta/CD19-depleted stem cell transplant. Receptors originate from a male patient under 10 years old who had a stem cell transplant for chronic granulomatous disease, so the T cells may come from the graft donor.

The rearrangement uses TRBV10-1 and TRBJ2-6; D possibly corresponds to TRBD2 (6 bases). V dropped 4 bases and J dropped 4 bases, with 11 bases sitting between them. The CDR3 covers 15 residues. Germline assignment: CDR1 WNHNN and CDR2 SYGVQD (reference sequence). CDR3 nucleotide sequence: TGCGCCAGCAGTGCGGAGGGATCCGGGGCCAACGTCCTGACTTTC. It codes for CASSAEGSGANVLTF.

This clonotype was counted many times. The V gene is TRBV20-1, the J gene TRBJ2-7; D is unresolved. CDR3 length: 11 amino acids. The V end lost 4 bases, the J end lost 4 bases, and 8 bases lay between the germline ends. Germline V lookup: CDR1 DFQATT, CDR2 SNEGSKA (reference sequence). The CDR3 here is CSANTRYEQYF. The DNA for the CDR3 is TGCAGTGCTAATACACGATACGAGCAGTACTTC.

Many counts were recorded for this clonotype. V usage is TRBV9 and J usage is TRBJ2-5; 7 bases line up with TRBD2. The CDR3 covers 16 residues. J lost 1 base, V lost 4 bases, and 10 bases had no gene match. From germline, CDR1 is SGDLS and CDR2 YYNGEE. The CDR3 reads CASSLRSGTFQETQYF. The CDR3 DNA reads TGTGCCAGCAGCCTTCGGAGCGGGACGTTCCAAGAGACCCAGTACTTC.

This clonotype was seen at least ten times. V is TRBV5-1 and J is TRBJ2-2, with a weak D call TRBD1 (6 bases). This CDR3 comprises 14 residues. Trimming took off 5 bases at V and 4 bases at J, with 12 bases between the two ends. Germline CDR1 is SGHRS and CDR2 is YFSETQ. The CDR3 is CASRVGQPTGELFF. DNA for the CDR3: TGCGCCAGCAGGGTGGGACAACCCACCGGGGAGCTGTTTTTT.

A remark on this clonotype: Given a much more abundant clone one base away, this may be a read error. The CDR3: CAGSPPQQGVIYGYTF. The CDR3 DNA reads TGTGCCGGCAGCCCGCCCCAACAGGGCGTAATCTATGGCTACACCTTC. This chain connects TRBV7-9 to TRBJ1-2; D possibly corresponds to TRBD1 (6 bases). This CDR3 comprises 16 residues. Germline CDR1 and CDR2: SEHNR and FQNEAQ (reference sequence).

This clonotype was counted many times. The chain recombines TRBV12-3 or TRBV12-4 with TRBJ2-1, with a weak D call TRBD2 (5 bases). V lost 4 bases to trimming and J lost 6 bases, with 16 bases between them. The CDR3 consists of 15 residues. The CDR3 nucleotides are TGTGCCAGCAGTTCCAGGACCAAGGCGGGCAATGAGCAGTTCTTC. The encoded protein is CASSSRTKAGNEQFF.

In this sample, this clonotype turned up many times. The chain carries TRBV4-1 and TRBJ2-5; TRBD1 matches at 7 bases. This CDR3 has 16 amino acids. The trim removed 2 bases at V and 5 bases at J, leaving 11 bases unmatched. The germline gives CDR1 MGHRA, CDR2 YSYEKL. This CDR3 reads CASSQLKGQIGETQYF. Here the CDR3 DNA reads TGCGCCAGCAGCCAACTCAAGGGACAGATTGGGGAGACCCAGTACTTC.

This clonotype was picked up many times. The V and J genes are TRBV6-5 and TRBJ2-5, with D tentatively TRBD1 (6 bases). Germline V lookup: CDR1 MNHEY, CDR2 SVGAGI. The CDR3 extends over 13 amino acids. With 6 bases removed from V and 5 bases from J, the gap between germline ends came to 13 bases. CDR3 in amino acids: CASRYRVDETQYF. CDR3 DNA sequence: TGTGCCAGCAGATACAGGGTTGACGAGACCCAGTACTTC.

This clonotype was counted many times. The chain carries TRBV5-5 and TRBJ2-5, with 9 positions matching TRBD1. This CDR3 has 14 residues. The germline CDR1 and CDR2 sequences are SGHKS and YYEKEE (reference sequence). Trimming took 4 bases from V and 0 from J; bases not matched to a gene: 1. The CDR3 sequence is CASSRDRDQETQYF. The CDR3 DNA reads as TGTGCCAGCAGCCGGGACAGGGACCAAGAGACCCAGTACTTC.

There are many counts of this clonotype. The chain links TRBV11-1 to TRBJ2-5; 15 bases are shared with TRBD2. This CDR3 is built from 21 residues. Germline values: CDR1 SGHAT, CDR2 FQDESV (reference sequence). Losses at the gene ends were 1 base for V and 0 bases for J; bases not matched to a gene: 12. The CDR3 spells CASSLGWGGTSGRHHQETQYF. CDR3 DNA sequence: TGTGCCAGCAGCTTAGGATGGGGTGGGACTAGCGGGAGGCACCACCAAGAGACCCAGTACTTC.

This chain connects TRBV12-3 or TRBV12-4 to TRBJ2-7; 7 bases match TRBD1. This CDR3 contains 15 residues. After removal of 5 bases from V and 2 bases from J, the junction contained 9 bases not matched to a gene. CDR3 DNA: TGTGCCAGCAGTCCCCGGGACAGTAGGGCCTACGAGCAGTACTTC. Protein sequence: CASSPRDSRAYEQYF.

Note on this clonotype: A much larger clone differs from this one at a single base, so this may be a read error. The chain has TRBV27 and TRBJ2-1, with D possibly being TRBD2 (6 bases). In germline, CDR1 is MNHEY, CDR2 SMNVEV (reference sequence). The CDR3 length is 13 residues. The CDR3 loop is CASGFSGSNEQFF. For the CDR3, the DNA is TGTGCCAGCGGTTTTTCCGGGAGCAATGAGCAGTTCTTC.

This clonotype was seen many times. The V call is TRBV20-1, the J call TRBJ2-7; D is possibly TRBD1 (5 bases). The ends were cut back, 4 bases at V and 5 bases at J, with 15 bases in the middle. The CDR3 loop spans 13 amino acids. Germline V lookup: CDR1 DFQATT, CDR2 SNEGSKA (reference sequence). CDR3 DNA: TGCAGTGCTAAAGGCAGGGTAAGACACGAGCAGTACTTC. Amino acid sequence: CSAKGRVRHEQYF.

This rearrangement joins TRBV19 to TRBJ2-7; D perhaps matches TRBD1 (6 bases). The CDR3 has 15 residues. Per germline, CDR1 LNHDA and CDR2 SQIVND (reference sequence). V lost 6 bases and J lost 4, with 19 bases in between. CDR3: CASRRTTGSIYEQYF. In DNA form, the CDR3 reads TGTGCCAGTAGACGAACTACAGGGTCCATTTACGAGCAGTACTTC.

This clonotype was seen many times. This chain connects TRBV20-1 to TRBJ1-4; TRBD1 matches 7 bases. The V segment lost 3 bases and the J segment 4 bases; nucleotides outside the gene matches: 5. Germline-derived CDR1 and CDR2 are DFQATT and SNEGSKA (reference sequence). The CDR3 is 14 residues long. The chain's CDR3 is CSASQGGYNEKLFF. DNA for the CDR3: TGCAGTGCTAGTCAGGGGGGTTATAATGAAAAACTGTTTTTT.

This clonotype was detected many times. V gene TRBV18 combines with J gene TRBJ2-5, with D unresolved. Germline loops: CDR1 KGHSH, CDR2 LQKENI. The CDR3 loop spans 12 amino acids. Trimming pared 4 bases from V and 0 bases from J, leaving 3 bases between. The CDR3 protein is CASSHDQETQYF. The CDR3 DNA follows: TGTGCCAGCTCACACGACCAAGAGACCCAGTACTTC.

In this sample, this clonotype turned up many times. The V gene is TRBV7-9, the J gene TRBJ2-1; D is perhaps TRBD2 (6 bases). Germline CDR1 SEHNR, CDR2 FQNEAQ (reference sequence). The CDR3 is 14 amino acids. Trimming took 4 bases from V and 7 from J, leaving 14 bases between them. CDR3: CASSSLGGRNEQFF. The CDR3 DNA is TGTGCCAGCAGCTCGCTAGGAGGGAGGAATGAGCAGTTCTTC.

The chain carries TRBV19 and TRBJ2-7; D remains ambiguous. V lost 0 bases to trimming and J lost 1 base, with 10 bases between them. The germline V gene encodes CDR1 LNHDA and CDR2 SQIVND (reference sequence). CDR3 length: 15 amino acids. The CDR3 nucleotides are TGTGCCAGTAGTATAGATCTTCAAGGGTCCTACGAGCAGTACTTC. Translated, it gives CASSIDLQGSYEQYF. The entire variable domain, with the rest obtained from reference TRBV19 and TRBJ2-7, is as follows: DGGITQSPKYLFRKEGQNVTLSCEQNLNHDAMYWYRQDPGQGLRLIYYSQIVNDFQKGDIAEGYSVSREKKESFPLTVTSAQKNPTAFYLCASSIDLQGSYEQYFGPGTRLTVT.

About this clonotype: Since a much larger clone is just one base distant, this may be a read error. J is TRBJ2-3 and V is TRBV29-1, with TRBD1 as a possible D gene (5 bases). CDR3 length: 11 residues. Germline V CDR1 and CDR2: SQVTM, ANQGSEA. In DNA, the CDR3 is TGCAGCGCTGAGGACACAGATGCGCAGTATTTT. It is translated as CSAEDTDAQYF.

The table lists this clonotype with many counts. V gene TRBV9 combines with J gene TRBJ2-7, with D possibly matching TRBD2 (6 bases). The CDR3 spans 16 residues. Deletions cut 2 bases from V and 6 bases from J, with 21 bases between. The V gene's germline CDR1 is SGDLS and CDR2 YYNGEE. DNA of the CDR3: TGTGCCAGCAGCGTCAGACCCGGCTCGGAGGGTCGCGAGCAGTACTTC. This encodes CASSVRPGSEGREQYF.